The 6 T cell receptor beta chains listed next were all sequenced from one sample in a study of CD4 T cells in relation to SARS-CoV-2 and coronaviruses. These receptors' targets are unknown. The protocol was immunoSEQ multiplex PCR, while the TCRdb copy is restricted to in-frame clones and leaves out a portion. This table has about 34,000 clones, around 80% appearing once. The sample was memory CD4+ T cells from PBMCs, cultured in vitro. All receptors derive from an adult with COVID-19.

In the case of this clone: This same CDR3 is encoded by further DNA sequences in the sample. This rearrangement joins TRBV10-1 to TRBJ2-2; D is perhaps TRBD1 (5 bases). The germline CDR1 and CDR2 sequences are WNHNN and SYGVQD (reference sequence). The CDR3 is made up of 13 amino acids. Trimming cost V 0 bases and J 6 bases, with 5 bases left between them. CDR3 sequence (DNA): TGCGCCAGCAGTGAGTCAGGGGCCGGGGAGCTGTTTTTT. Its protein is CASSESGAGELFF.

This clone was seen just once. The chain employs TRBV6-2 or TRBV6-3 and TRBJ2-3; the D is unclear. CDR3 length: 16 residues. Per germline, CDR1 MNHEY and CDR2 SVGEGT. Trimming removed 2 bases at V and 0 bases at J, with 12 bases between. The CDR3 spells CASSYGEDGSTDTQYF. The DNA of the CDR3 is TGTGCCAGCAGTTACGGCGAGGACGGAAGCACAGATACGCAGTATTTT.

The V and J genes are TRBV30 and TRBJ2-2, with 7 bases that match TRBD2. The J segment lost 3 bases and the V segment lost 8 bases, leaving 15 bases of the junction unmatched. CDR1 is GTSNPN, CDR2 SVGIG, per germline (reference sequence). The CDR3 has 16 residues. In nucleotides, the CDR3 is TGTGCCGGAGGTCCAGATGGGGGGGGATACACCGGGGAGCTGTTTTTT. Translated: CAGGPDGGGYTGELFF. Together with reference TRBV30 and TRBJ2-2, the CDR3 gives the full variable domain: SQTIHQWPATLVQPVGSPLSLECTVEGTSNPNLYWYRQAAGRGLQLLFYSVGIGQISSEVPQNLSASRPQDRQFILSSKKLLLSDSGFYLCAGGPDGGGYTGELFFGEGSRLTVL.

The chain carries TRBV28 and TRBJ1-2; tentative D call: TRBD1 (5 bases). Between the trimmed V and J ends, which lost 5 bases and 5 bases, there was a span of 24 bases. Germline values: CDR1 MDHEN, CDR2 SYDVKM. The CDR3 is made up of 17 amino acids. This CDR3 reads CASSPNLGGGGSYGYTF. The CDR3 DNA reads TGTGCCAGCAGTCCAAACCTGGGGGGGGGAGGATCTTATGGCTACACCTTC.

V gene TRBV6-5 combines with J gene TRBJ2-7; unclear D gene. CDR3 length: 14 residues. The V end was cut by 8 bases, the J end by 2 bases, with 16 bases between. Looked up from germline, CDR1 is MNHEY and CDR2 is SVGAGI. DNA for the CDR3: TGTGCCAGCCTCCAAGCGAGAAAAGCCTACGAGCAGTACTTC. It yields the protein CASLQARKAYEQYF.

The chain uses TRBV28 and TRBJ1-2; perhaps TRBD1 as D (5 bases). The length of the CDR3 is 12 residues. Germline CDR1 is MDHEN and CDR2 is SYDVKM. Trimming took 2 bases from V and 8 from J, leaving 9 bases between them. CDR3 bases: TGTGCCAGCAGTTTAGGGGGAAGAGGCTACACCTTC. This gives the protein CASSLGGRGYTF.